These T cell receptor beta chains were read from a single sample in a study of beta chain features in type 1 diabetes. Libraries were prepared by immunoSEQ multiplex PCR; TCRdb keeps only in-frame clonotypes and omits some of them. The table shows around 350,000 clones, with roughly 13% occurring only once. Sequencing input: naive CD4+ T cells from blood. Every receptor here comes from a man aged 18 to 29 in good health. Each CDR3 is given with its conserved first and last residue. Fields, in order: J gene, clone size, D gene, V gene, CDR3 protein, CDR3 DNA. D genes are given only for firm matches. Not every row has a clone size; where given, it reads once, few, many or a size class.

>TRBJ1-1|-|-|TRBV28
CAIRRGYTEAFF
TGTGCCATTCGCCGGGGGTACACTGAAGCTTTCTTT
>TRBJ2-7|few|-|TRBV11-2
CASSLTTYPYEQYF
TGTGCCAGCAGCTTAACAACATACCCCTACGAGCAGTACTTC
>TRBJ2-1|-|TRBD1|TRBV6-5
CASNRGSSSYNEQFF
TGTGCCAGCAACAGGGGGTCGAGCTCCTACAATGAGCAGTTCTTC
>TRBJ2-1|-|TRBD2|TRBV23-1
CAREEALAEHYNEQFF
TGCGCCAGGGAAGAGGCCCTAGCGGAGCACTACAATGAGCAGTTCTTC
>TRBJ2-3|-|TRBD2|TRBV11-3
CASSTGLAGADTQYF
TGTGCCAGCAGCACGGGACTAGCGGGGGCTGATACGCAGTATTTT
>TRBJ2-1|-|-|TRBV7-8
CASSAYRVGYNEQFF
TGTGCCAGCAGCGCGTACAGGGTTGGCTACAATGAGCAGTTCTTC
>TRBJ2-7|-|TRBD2|TRBV7-6
CASSLGGGLTAYEQYF
TGTGCCAGCAGCTTAGGCGGGGGGCTTACCGCCTACGAGCAGTACTTC
>TRBJ1-1|few|-|TRBV18
CASSPGLNTEAFF
TGTGCCAGCTCACCAGGCCTGAACACTGAAGCTTTCTTT
>TRBJ1-2|few|-|TRBV7-6
CASSSSPDGWGYTF
TGTGCCAGCAGCTCCAGTCCCGACGGGTGGGGCTACACCTTC
>TRBJ1-1|few|TRBD1|TRBV5-6
CASSYGQGLNTEAFF
TGTGCCAGCAGCTACGGACAGGGGCTGAACACTGAAGCTTTCTTT
>TRBJ1-4|few|TRBD1|TRBV7-9
CASSLAGQGREKLFF
TGTGCCAGCAGCTTAGCAGGACAGGGTCGAGAAAAACTGTTTTTT
>TRBJ2-1|few|TRBD2|TRBV7-9
CASSLVAGVGNEQFF
TGTGCCAGCAGCTTAGTTGCGGGAGTGGGTAATGAGCAGTTCTTC
>TRBJ1-1|-|TRBD1|TRBV5-1
CASSSGQGGTEAFF
TGCGCCAGCAGCTCGGGACAGGGAGGGACTGAAGCTTTCTTT
>TRBJ1-5|few|TRBD1|TRBV29-1
CSAGSGQHSNQPQHF
TGCAGCGCAGGATCGGGACAGCATAGCAATCAGCCCCAGCATTTT
>TRBJ2-7|-|-|TRBV7-2
CASSSDTRDEQYF
TGTGCCAGCAGCTCTGATACCCGGGACGAGCAGTACTTC
>TRBJ2-7|-|-|TRBV11-3
CASSLGGGSEQYF
TGTGCCAGCAGCTTAGGTGGAGGGTCCGAGCAGTACTTC
>TRBJ2-5|few|-|TRBV20-1
CSGGSQETQYF
TGCAGTGGCGGGTCCCAAGAGACCCAGTACTTC
>TRBJ2-1|few|-|TRBV28
CASSGLGQYNEQFF
TGTGCCAGCAGTGGCCTAGGCCAGTACAATGAGCAGTTCTTC
>TRBJ1-1|few|-|TRBV4-2
CASSQSPGMNTEAFF
TGTGCCAGCAGCCAAAGTCCAGGGATGAACACTGAAGCTTTCTTT
>TRBJ1-1|few|-|TRBV29-1
CSVEKIQGNTEAFF
TGCAGCGTTGAGAAGATACAGGGGAACACTGAAGCTTTCTTT
>TRBJ2-3|few|-|TRBV11-2
CASSFSGRSTDTQYF
TGTGCCAGCAGCTTCAGCGGGCGTAGCACAGATACGCAGTATTTT
>TRBJ1-5|-|-|TRBV2
CASRANQPQHF
TGTGCCAGCAGAGCCAATCAGCCCCAGCATTTT
>TRBJ1-2|few|-|TRBV14
CASSQELGRSRYTF
TGTGCCAGCAGCCAAGAGCTGGGCAGGTCGCGCTACACCTTC
>TRBJ2-3|few|-|TRBV4-3
CASSPRQGTDTQYF
TGCGCCAGCAGCCCGAGACAGGGCACAGATACGCAGTATTTT
>TRBJ2-1|few|-|TRBV11-2
CASSLNPSDNEQFF
TGTGCCAGCAGCCTAAATCCTAGCGACAATGAGCAGTTCTTC
>TRBJ1-1|-|-|TRBV5-1
CASSLGVMNTEAFF
TGCGCCAGCAGCCTCGGGGTTATGAACACTGAAGCTTTCTTT
>TRBJ2-7|-|-|TRBV30
CAGENGAYEQYF
TGTGCCGGGGAGAATGGGGCCTACGAGCAGTACTTC
>TRBJ1-5|-|TRBD1|TRBV28
CASSLTQGPSNQPQHF
TGTGCCAGCAGTCTCACACAGGGGCCTAGCAATCAGCCCCAGCATTTT
>TRBJ2-2|few|TRBD2|TRBV19
CASSVSGRLVTGELFF
TGTGCCAGTAGTGTTAGCGGGAGGTTGGTCACCGGGGAGCTGTTTTTT
>TRBJ1-2|-|TRBD1|TRBV28
CASSLATGSYGYTF
TGTGCCAGCAGTTTAGCGACAGGGAGCTATGGCTACACCTTC
>TRBJ1-2|-|-|TRBV18
CASSPSTGPSSYGYTF
TGTGCCAGCTCACCAAGTACAGGTCCGTCCTCCTATGGCTACACCTTC
>TRBJ2-4|few|TRBD2|TRBV6-6
CASSPLAGGTKNIQYF
TGTGCCAGCAGTCCCCTAGCGGGAGGGACCAAAAACATTCAGTACTTC
>TRBJ2-2|-|-|TRBV5-6
CASSLVITGELFF
TGTGCCAGCAGCTTGGTTATCACCGGGGAGCTGTTTTTT
>TRBJ2-3|few|-|TRBV6-1
CASSSGGTQYF
TGTGCCAGCAGTTCCGGAGGTACGCAGTATTTT
>TRBJ2-5|few|TRBD2|TRBV7-2
CASSLVWGGEETQYF
TGTGCCAGCAGCCTAGTATGGGGGGGAGAAGAGACCCAGTACTTC
>TRBJ2-7|few|TRBD1|TRBV7-9
CASSPRPDRGIYEQYF
TGTGCCAGCAGCCCAAGACCGGACAGGGGAATCTACGAGCAGTACTTC
>TRBJ2-3|many|TRBD1|TRBV29-1
CSVGTGQVPDTQYF
TGCAGCGTTGGAACAGGACAGGTTCCCGATACGCAGTATTTT
>TRBJ2-3|few|-|TRBV7-2
CASSRGGPYTDTQYF
TGTGCCAGCAGCCGCGGGGGCCCTTACACAGATACGCAGTATTTT
>TRBJ2-7|-|-|TRBV18
CASSPPTGGLTYEQYF
TGTGCCAGCTCACCACCGACGGGGGGCCTGACCTACGAGCAGTACTTC
>TRBJ2-7|few|TRBD1|TRBV28
CASSLGQGIYEQYF
TGTGCCAGCAGCCTCGGACAGGGGATCTACGAGCAGTACTTC
>TRBJ2-1|few|-|TRBV20-1
CSAPTGVGQFF
TGCAGTGCACCGACAGGCGTTGGGCAGTTCTTC